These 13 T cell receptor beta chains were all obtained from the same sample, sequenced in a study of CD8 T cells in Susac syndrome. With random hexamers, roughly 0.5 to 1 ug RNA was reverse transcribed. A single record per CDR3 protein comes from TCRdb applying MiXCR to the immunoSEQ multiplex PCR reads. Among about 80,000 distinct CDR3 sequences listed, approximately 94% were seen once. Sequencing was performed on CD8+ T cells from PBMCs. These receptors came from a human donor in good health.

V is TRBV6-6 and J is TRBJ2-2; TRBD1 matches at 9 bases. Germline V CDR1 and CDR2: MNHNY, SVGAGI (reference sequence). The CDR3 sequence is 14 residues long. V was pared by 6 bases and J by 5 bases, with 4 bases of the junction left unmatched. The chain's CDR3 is CASRGTGWTGELFF. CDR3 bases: TGTGCCAGCAGGGGGACAGGGTGGACCGGGGAGCTGTTTTTT.

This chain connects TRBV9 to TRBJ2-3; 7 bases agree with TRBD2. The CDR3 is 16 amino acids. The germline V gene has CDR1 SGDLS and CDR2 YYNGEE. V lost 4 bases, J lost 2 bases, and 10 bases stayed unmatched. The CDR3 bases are TGTGCCAGCAGCTCGAGCGGGGCATCTGACACAGATACGCAGTATTTT. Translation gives CASSSSGASDTDTQYF.

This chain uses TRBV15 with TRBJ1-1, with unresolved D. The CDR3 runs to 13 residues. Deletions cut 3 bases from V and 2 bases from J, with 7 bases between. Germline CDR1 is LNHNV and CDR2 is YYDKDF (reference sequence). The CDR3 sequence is CATSSEINTEAFF. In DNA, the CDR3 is TGTGCCACCAGCAGCGAGATAAACACTGAAGCTTTCTTT.

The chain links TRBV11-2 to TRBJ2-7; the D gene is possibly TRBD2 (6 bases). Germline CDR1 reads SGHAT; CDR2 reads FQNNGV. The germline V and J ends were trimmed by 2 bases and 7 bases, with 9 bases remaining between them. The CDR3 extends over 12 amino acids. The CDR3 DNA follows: TGTGCCAGCAGCTTAACGGGGGAAGAGCAGTACGTC. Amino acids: CASSLTGEEQYV.

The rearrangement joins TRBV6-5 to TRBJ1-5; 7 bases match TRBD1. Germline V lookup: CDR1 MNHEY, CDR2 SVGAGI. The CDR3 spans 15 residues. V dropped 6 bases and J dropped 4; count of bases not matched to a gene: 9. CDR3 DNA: TGTGCCAGCAGCTCACAGACAGGGAATAATCAGCCCCAGCATTTT. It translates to CASSSQTGNNQPQHF.

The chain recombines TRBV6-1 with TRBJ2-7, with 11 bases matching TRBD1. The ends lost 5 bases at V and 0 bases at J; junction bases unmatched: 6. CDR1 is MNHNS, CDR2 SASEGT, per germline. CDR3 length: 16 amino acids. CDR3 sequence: CASSPRTGGHSYEQYF. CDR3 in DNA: TGTGCCAGCAGTCCCCGGACAGGGGGCCACTCCTACGAGCAGTACTTC.

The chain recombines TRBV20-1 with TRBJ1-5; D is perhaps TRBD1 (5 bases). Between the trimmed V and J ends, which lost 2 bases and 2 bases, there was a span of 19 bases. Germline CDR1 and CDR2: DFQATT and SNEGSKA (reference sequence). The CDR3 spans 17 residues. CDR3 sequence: CSARSRALGGGNQPQHF. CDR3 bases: TGCAGTGCTAGAAGCCGGGCCCTGGGGGGGGGCAATCAGCCCCAGCATTTT.

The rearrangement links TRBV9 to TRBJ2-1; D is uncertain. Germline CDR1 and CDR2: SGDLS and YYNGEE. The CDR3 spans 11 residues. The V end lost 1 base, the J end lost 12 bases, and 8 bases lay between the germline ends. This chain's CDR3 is CASSVSNLQFF. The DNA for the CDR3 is TGTGCCAGCAGCGTATCCAATTTGCAGTTCTTC.

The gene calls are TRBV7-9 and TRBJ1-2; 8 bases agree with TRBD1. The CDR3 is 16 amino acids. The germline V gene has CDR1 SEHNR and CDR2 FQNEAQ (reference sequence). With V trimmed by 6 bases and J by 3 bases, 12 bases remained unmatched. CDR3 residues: CASSTPGGTGDYGYTF. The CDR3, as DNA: TGTGCCAGCAGTACTCCCGGCGGGACAGGAGACTATGGCTACACCTTC. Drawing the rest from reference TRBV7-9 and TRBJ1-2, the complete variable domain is DTGVSQNPRHKITKRGQNVTFRCDPISEHNRLYWYRQTLGQGPEFLTYFQNEAQLEKSRLLSDRFSAERPKGSFSTLEIQRTEQGDSAMYLCASSTPGGTGDYGYTFGSGTRLTVV.

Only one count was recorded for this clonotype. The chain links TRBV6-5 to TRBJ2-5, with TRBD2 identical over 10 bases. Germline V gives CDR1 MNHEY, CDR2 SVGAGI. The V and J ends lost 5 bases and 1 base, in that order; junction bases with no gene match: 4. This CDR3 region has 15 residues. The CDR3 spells CASSRTSGGQETQYF. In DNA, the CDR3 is TGTGCCAGCAGTAGGACTAGCGGCGGCCAAGAGACCCAGTACTTC.

The CDR3 DNA is TGCGCCAGCAGCCAAGATACGGCCGGGACGGGCTCCTACAATGAGCAGTTCTTC. Its protein product is CASSQDTAGTGSYNEQFF. The V and J genes are TRBV4-3 and TRBJ2-1; D is possibly TRBD1 or TRBD2 (5 bases each). Trimming left V 0 bases short and J 0 bases short, with 15 bases between. The CDR3 is made up of 18 amino acids. Germline V gene data show CDR1 as LGHNA and CDR2 as YSLEER.

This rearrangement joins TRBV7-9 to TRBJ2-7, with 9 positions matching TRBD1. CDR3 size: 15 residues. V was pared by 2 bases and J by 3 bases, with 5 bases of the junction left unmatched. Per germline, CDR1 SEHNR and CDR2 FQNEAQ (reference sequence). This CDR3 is CASSLFRDRDYEQYF. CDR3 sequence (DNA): TGTGCCAGCAGCTTATTTCGGGACAGGGACTACGAGCAGTACTTC.

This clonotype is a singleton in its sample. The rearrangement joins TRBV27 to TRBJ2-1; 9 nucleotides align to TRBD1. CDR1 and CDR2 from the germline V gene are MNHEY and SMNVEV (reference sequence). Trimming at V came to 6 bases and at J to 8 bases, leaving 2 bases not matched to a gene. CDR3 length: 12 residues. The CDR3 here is CASSTGGHEQFF. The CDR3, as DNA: TGTGCCAGCAGCACAGGGGGCCATGAGCAGTTCTTC.